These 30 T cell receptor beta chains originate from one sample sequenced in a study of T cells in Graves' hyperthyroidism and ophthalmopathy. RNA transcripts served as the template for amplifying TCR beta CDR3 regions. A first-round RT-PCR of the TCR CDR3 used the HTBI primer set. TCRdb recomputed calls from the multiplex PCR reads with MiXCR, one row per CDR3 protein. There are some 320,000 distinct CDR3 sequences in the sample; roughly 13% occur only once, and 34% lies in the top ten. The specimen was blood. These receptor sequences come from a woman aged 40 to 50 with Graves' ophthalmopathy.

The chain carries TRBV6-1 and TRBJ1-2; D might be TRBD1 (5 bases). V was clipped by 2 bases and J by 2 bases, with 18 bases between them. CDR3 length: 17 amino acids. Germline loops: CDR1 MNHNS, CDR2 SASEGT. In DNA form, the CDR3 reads TGTGCCAGCAGTGAAAACGCGGGAGGGGTCAGCAACTATGGCTACACCTTC. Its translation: CASSENAGGVSNYGYTF.

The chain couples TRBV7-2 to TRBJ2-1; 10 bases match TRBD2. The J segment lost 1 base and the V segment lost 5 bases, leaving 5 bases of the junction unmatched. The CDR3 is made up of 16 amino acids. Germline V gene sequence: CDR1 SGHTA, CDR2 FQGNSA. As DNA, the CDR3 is TGTGCCAGCAGCGTAAGCGGGGGGGGATCCTACAATGAGCAGTTCTTC. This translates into CASSVSGGGSYNEQFF.

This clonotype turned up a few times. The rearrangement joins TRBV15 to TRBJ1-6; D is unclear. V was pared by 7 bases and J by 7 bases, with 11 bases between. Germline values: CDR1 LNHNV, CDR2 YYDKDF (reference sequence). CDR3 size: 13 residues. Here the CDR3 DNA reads TGTGCCACCACGGCCGACTTGAATTCACCCCTCCACTTT. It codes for CATTADLNSPLHF.

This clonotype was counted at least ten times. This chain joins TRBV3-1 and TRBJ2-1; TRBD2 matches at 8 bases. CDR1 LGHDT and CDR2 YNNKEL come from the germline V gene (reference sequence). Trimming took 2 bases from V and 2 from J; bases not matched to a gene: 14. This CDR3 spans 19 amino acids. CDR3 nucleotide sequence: TGTGCCAGCAGCCAACGGGGGGTATCGGCGGGACTAGCCTACAATGAGCAGTTCTTC. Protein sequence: CASSQRGVSAGLAYNEQFF.

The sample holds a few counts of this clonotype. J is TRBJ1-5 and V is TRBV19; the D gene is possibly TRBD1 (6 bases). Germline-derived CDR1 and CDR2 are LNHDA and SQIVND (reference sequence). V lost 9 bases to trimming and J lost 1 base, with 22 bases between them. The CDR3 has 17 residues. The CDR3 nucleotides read TGTGCCAGCCGAGGGGGACCCACGACCGTAAGCAATCAGCCCCAGCATTTT. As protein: CASRGGPTTVSNQPQHF. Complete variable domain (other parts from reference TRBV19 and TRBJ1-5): DGGITQSPKYLFRKEGQNVTLSCEQNLNHDAMYWYRQDPGQGLRLIYYSQIVNDFQKGDIAEGYSVSREKKESFPLTVTSAQKNPTAFYLCASRGGPTTVSNQPQHFGDGTRLSIL.

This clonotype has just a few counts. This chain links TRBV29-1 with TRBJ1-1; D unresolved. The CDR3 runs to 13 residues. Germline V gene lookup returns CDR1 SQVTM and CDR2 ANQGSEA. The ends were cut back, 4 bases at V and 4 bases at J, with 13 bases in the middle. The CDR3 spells CSVGTLLTTEAFF. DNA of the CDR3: TGCAGCGTTGGGACGCTGTTAACCACTGAAGCTTTCTTT.

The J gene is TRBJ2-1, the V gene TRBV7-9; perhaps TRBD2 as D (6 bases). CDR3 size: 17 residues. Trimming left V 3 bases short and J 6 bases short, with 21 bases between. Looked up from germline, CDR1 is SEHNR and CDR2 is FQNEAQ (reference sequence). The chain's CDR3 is CASSFPMAGSGVNEQFF. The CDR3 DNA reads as TGTGCCAGCAGCTTCCCGATGGCGGGATCGGGGGTCAATGAGCAGTTCTTC.

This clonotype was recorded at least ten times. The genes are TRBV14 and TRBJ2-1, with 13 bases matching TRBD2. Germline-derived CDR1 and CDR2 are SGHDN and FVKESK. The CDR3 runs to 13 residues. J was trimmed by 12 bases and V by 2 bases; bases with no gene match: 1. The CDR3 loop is CASSQRLAGGQFF. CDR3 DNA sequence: TGTGCCAGCAGCCAAAGACTAGCGGGAGGGCAGTTCTTC.

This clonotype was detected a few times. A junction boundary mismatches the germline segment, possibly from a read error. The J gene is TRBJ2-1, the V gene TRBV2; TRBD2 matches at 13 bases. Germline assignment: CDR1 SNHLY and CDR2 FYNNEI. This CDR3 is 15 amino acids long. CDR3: CASRGLAGPYNGQFF. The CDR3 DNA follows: TGTGCCAGCAGGGGACTAGCGGGGCCCTACAATGGGCAGTTCTTC. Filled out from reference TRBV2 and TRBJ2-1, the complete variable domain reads EPEVTQTPSHQVTQMGQEVILRCVPISNHLYFYWYRQILGQKVEFLVSFYNNEISEKSEIFDDQFSVERPDGSNFTLKIRSTKLEDSAMYFCASRGLAGPYNGQFFGPGTRLTVL.

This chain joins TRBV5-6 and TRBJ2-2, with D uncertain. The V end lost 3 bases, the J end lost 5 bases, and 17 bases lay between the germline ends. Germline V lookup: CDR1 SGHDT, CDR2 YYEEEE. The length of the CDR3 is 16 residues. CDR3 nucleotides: TGTGCCAGCAGCTCTGTTATTCTCGAACGGACCGGGGAGCTGTTTTTT. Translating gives CASSSVILERTGELFF.

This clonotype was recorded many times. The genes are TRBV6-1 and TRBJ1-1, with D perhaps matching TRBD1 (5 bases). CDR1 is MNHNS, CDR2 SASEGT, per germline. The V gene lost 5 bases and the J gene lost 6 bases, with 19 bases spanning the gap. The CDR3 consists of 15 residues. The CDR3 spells CASSPRVGEVSEAFF. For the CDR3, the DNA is TGTGCCAGCAGTCCCCGGGTAGGGGAGGTCTCTGAAGCTTTCTTT.

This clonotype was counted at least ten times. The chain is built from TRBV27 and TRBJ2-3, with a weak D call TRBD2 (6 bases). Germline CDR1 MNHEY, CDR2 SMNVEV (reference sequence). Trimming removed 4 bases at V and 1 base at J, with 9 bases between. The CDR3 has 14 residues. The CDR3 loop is CASSWASGTDTQYF. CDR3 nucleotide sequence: TGTGCCAGCAGTTGGGCTAGCGGCACAGATACGCAGTATTTT.

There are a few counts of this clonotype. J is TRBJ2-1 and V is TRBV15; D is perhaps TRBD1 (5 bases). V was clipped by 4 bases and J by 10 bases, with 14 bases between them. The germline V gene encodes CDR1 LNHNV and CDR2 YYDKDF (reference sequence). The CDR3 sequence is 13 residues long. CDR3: CATSTRQSEEQFF. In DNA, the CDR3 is TGTGCCACCAGCACAAGACAGTCCGAGGAGCAGTTCTTC.

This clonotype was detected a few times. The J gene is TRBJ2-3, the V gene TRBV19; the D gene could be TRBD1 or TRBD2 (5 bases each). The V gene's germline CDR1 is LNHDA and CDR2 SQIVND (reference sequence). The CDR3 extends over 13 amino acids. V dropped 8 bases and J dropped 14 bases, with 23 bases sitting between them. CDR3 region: CASAEGQGASGYF. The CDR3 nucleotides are TGTGCCAGTGCCGAGGGTCAGGGTGCTAGTGGGTATTTT.

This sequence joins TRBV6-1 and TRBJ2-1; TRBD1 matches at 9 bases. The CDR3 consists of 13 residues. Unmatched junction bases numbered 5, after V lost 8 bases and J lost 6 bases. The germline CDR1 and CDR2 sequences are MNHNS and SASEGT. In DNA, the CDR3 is TGTGCCAGCTGCCGGGACAGGGTCAATGAGCAGTTCTTC. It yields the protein CASCRDRVNEQFF.

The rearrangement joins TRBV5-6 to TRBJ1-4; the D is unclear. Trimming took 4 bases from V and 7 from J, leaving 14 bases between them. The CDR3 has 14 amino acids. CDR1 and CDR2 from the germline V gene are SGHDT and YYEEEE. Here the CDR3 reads CASSVRDEGEKLFF. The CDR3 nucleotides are TGTGCCAGCAGCGTAAGGGATGAGGGTGAAAAACTGTTTTTT.

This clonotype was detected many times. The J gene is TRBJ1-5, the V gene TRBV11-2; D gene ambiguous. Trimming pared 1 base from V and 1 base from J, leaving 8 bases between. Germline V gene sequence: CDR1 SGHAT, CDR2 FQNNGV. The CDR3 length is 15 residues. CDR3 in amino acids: CASSLVPDSNQPQHF. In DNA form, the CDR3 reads TGTGCCAGCAGCTTAGTCCCGGACAGCAATCAGCCCCAGCATTTT. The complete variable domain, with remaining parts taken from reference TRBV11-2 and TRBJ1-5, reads EAGVAQSPRYKIIEKRQSVAFWCNPISGHATLYWYQQILGQGPKLLIQFQNNGVVDDSQLPKDRFSAERLKGVDSTLKIQPAKLEDSAVYLCASSLVPDSNQPQHFGDGTRLSIL.

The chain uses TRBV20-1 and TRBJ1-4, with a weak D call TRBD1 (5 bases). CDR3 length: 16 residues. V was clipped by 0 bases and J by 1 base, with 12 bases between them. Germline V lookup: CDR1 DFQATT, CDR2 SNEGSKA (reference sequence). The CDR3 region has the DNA TGCAGTGCTAGAGATCCGGGACCGGGAACTAATGAAAAACTGTTTTTT. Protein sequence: CSARDPGPGTNEKLFF.

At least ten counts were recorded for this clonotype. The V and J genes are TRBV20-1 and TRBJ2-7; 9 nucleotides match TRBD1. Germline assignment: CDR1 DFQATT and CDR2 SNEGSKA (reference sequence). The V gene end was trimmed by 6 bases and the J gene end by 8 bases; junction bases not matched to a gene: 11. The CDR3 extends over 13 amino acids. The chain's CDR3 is CSARGQGERKQYF. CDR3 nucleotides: TGCAGTGCCAGGGGACAGGGTGAGAGAAAGCAGTACTTC.

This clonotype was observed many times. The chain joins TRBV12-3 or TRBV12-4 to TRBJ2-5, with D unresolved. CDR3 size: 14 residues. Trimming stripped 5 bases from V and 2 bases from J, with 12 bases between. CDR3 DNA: TGTGCCAGCAGTACCAAAGACACGCAAGAGACCCAGTACTTC. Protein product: CASSTKDTQETQYF.

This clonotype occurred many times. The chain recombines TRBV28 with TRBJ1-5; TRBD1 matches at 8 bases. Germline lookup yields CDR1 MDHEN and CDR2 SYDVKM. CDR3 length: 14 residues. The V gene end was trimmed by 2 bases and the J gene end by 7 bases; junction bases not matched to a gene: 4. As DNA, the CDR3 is TGTGCCAGCAGTTTAGGACAGGGTTGGCAGCCCCAGCATTTT. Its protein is CASSLGQGWQPQHF. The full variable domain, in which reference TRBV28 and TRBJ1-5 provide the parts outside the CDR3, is DVKVTQSSRYLVKRTGEKVFLECVQDMDHENMFWYRQDPGLGLRLIYFSYDVKMKEKGDIPEGYSVSREKKERFSLILESASTNQTSMYLCASSLGQGWQPQHFGDGTRLSIL.

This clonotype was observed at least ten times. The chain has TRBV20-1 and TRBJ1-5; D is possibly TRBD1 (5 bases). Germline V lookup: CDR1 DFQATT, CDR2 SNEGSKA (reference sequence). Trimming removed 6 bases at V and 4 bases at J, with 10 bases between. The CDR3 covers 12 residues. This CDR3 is CSARQTNQPQHF. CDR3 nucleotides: TGCAGTGCCCGACAGACGAATCAGCCCCAGCATTTT.

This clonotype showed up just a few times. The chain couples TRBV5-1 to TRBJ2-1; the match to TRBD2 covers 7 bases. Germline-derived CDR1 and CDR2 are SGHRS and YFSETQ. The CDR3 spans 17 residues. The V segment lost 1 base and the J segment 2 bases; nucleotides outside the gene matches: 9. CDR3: CASSLPGIAGPYNEQFF. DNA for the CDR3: TGCGCCAGCAGCTTGCCCGGGATAGCGGGCCCCTACAATGAGCAGTTCTTC.

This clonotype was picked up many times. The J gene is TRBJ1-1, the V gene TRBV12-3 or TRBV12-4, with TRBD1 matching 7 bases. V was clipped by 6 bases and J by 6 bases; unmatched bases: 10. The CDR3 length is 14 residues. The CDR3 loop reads CASRDRRVFAEAFF. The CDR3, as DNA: TGTGCCAGCAGGGACAGGCGGGTTTTCGCTGAAGCTTTCTTT.

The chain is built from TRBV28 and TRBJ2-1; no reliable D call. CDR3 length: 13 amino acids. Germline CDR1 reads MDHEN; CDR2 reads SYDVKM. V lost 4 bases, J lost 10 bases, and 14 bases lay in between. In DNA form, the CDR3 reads TGTGCCAGCAGTTCCCCCGGAACCCGCGAGCAGTTCTTC. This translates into CASSSPGTREQFF.

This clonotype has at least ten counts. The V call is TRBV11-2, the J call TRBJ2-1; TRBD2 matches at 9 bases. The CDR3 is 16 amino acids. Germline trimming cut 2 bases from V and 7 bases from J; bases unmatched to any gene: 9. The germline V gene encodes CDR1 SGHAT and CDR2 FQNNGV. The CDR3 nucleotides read TGTGCCAGCAGCTTACAGCGGGGGGCTTTGGTTAATGAGCAGTTCTTC. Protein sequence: CASSLQRGALVNEQFF.

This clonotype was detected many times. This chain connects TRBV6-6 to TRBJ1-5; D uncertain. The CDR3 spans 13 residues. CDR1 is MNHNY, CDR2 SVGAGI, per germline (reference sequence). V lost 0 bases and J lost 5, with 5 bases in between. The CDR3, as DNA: TGTGCCAGCAGTTACTCGGGGTATCAGCCCCAGCATTTT. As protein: CASSYSGYQPQHF.

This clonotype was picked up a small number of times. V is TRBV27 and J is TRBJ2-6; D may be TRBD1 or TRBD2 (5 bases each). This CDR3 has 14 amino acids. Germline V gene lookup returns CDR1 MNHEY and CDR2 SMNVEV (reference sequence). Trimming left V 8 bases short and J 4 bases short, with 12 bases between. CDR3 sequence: CASSPGTGANVLTF. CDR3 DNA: TGTGCCAGCTCACCAGGGACCGGGGCCAACGTCCTGACTTTC.

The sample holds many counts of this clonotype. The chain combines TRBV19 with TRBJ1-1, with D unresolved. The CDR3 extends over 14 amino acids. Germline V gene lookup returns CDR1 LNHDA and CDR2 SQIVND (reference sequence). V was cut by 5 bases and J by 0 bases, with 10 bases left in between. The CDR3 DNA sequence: TGTGCCAGTAGTCTTGGACTGCTGAACACTGAAGCTTTCTTT. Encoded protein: CASSLGLLNTEAFF.

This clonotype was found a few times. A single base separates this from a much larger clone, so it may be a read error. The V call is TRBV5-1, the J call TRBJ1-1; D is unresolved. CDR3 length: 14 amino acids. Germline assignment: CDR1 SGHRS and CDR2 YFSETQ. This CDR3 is CACSGVIPNTEAFF. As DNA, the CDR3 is TGCGCCTGCAGCGGCGTGATACCGAACACTGAAGCTTTCTTT. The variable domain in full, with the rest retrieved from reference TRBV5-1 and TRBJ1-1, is KAGVTQTPRYLIKTRGQQVTLSCSPISGHRSVSWYQQTPGQGLQFLFEYFSETQRNKGNFPGRFSGRQFSNSRSEMNVSTLELGDSALYLCACSGVIPNTEAFFGQGTRLTVV.